This record covers a single TCR beta chain. Its target is unknown. The sample providers were healthy Caucasian people from Russia, aged about 6 to 95. Isolation per sample recovered at least 6.5 million PBMCs. This sample was taken from a study of blood T cells in healthy people across ages. A second 7 to 11 cycle PCR used barcoded and J-beta primers. Via MiXCR, TCRdb re-called the 5' RACE reads, giving one row per CDR3 protein. Of around 2 million distinct CDR3 sequences listed, roughly two fifths were seen once; the top ten hold 20% to 25%. CDR1 is SGHVS, CDR2 FNYEAQ, per germline. The CDR3 totals 14 residues. Trimming removed 5 bases from V and 5 bases from J, with 13 bases in between. Study-level findings and limits: Donor CMV infection status was unknown, possibly confounding age-related changes in expanded clonotypes. Unsorted PBMCs prevented conclusive naive versus antigen-experienced comparison.

The sequenced sample was blood. The chain uses TRBV7-6 and TRBJ2-1; maybe TRBD2 (6 bases). The origin of this receptor is a human donor in good health. DNA for the CDR3: TGTGCCAGCAGCGACGGGAGAGAGAACAATGAGCAGTTCTTC. It is translated as CASSDGRENNEQFF.